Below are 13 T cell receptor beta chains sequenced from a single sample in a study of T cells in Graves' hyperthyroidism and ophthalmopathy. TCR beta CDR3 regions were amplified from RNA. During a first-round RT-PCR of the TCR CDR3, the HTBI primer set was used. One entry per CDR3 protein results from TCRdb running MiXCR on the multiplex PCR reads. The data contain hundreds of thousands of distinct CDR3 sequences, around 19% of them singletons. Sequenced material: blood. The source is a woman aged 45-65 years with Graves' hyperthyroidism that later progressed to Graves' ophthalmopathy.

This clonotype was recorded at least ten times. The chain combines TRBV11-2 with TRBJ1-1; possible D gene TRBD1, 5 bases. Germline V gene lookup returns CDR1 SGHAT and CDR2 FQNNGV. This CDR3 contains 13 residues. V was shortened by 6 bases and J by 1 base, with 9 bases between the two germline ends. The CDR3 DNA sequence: TGTGCCAGCAGGTCAGGGCCGAACACTGAAGCTTTCTTT. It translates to CASRSGPNTEAFF.

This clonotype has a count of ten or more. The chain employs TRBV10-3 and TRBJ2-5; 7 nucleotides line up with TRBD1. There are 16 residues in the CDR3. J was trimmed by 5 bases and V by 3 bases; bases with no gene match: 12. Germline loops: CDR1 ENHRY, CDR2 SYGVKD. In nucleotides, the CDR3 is TGTGCCATCAGTGACTCGAGAGACAGGGCCGGGGAGACCCAGTACTTC. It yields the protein CAISDSRDRAGETQYF.

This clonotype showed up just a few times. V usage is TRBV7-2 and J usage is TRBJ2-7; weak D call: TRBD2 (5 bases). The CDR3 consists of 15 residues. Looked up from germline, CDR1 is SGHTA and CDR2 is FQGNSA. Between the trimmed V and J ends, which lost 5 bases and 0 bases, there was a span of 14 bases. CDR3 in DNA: TGTGCCAGCAGCGAAAGTGGACTGGGCTCCTACGAGCAGTACTTC. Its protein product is CASSESGLGSYEQYF.

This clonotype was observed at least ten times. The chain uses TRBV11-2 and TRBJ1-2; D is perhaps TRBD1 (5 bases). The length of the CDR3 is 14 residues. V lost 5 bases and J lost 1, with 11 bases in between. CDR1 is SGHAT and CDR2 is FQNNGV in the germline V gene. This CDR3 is CASSLSGLNYGYTF. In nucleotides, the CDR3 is TGTGCCAGCAGCCTGTCAGGGCTTAACTATGGCTACACCTTC.

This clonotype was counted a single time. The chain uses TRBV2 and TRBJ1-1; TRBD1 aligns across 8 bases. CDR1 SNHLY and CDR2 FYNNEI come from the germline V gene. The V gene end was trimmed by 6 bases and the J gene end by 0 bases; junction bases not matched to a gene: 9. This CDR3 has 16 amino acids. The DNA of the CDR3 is TGTGCCAGCAGAGTACAGGGGGTAGTAATGAACACTGAAGCTTTCTTT. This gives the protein CASRVQGVVMNTEAFF.

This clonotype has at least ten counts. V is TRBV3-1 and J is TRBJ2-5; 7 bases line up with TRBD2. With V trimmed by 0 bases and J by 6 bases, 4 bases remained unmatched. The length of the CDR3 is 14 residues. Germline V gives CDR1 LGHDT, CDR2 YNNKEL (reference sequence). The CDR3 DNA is TGTGCCAGCAGCCAAGACAGCGGGGTGAAGACCCAGTACTTC. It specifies CASSQDSGVKTQYF.

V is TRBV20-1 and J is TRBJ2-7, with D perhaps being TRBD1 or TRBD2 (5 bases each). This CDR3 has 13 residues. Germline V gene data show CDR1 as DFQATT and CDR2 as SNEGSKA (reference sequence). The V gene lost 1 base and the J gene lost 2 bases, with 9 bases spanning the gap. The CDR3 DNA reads TGCAGTGCTAGAGTGGGGGAAACCTACGAGCAGTACTTC. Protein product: CSARVGETYEQYF.

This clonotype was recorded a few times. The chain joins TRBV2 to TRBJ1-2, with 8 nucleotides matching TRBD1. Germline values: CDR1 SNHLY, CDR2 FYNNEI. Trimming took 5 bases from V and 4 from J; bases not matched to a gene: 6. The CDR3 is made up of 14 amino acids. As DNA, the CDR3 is TGTGCCAGCAGTCAGATACAGGGGGGCTATGGCTACACCTTC. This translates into CASSQIQGGYGYTF.

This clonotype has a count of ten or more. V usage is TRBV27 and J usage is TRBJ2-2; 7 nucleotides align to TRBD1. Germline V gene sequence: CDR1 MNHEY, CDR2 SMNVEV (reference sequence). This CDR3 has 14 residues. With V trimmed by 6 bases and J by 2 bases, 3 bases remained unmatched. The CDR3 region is CASRGQPNTGELFF. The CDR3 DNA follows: TGTGCCAGCAGGGGACAGCCCAACACCGGGGAGCTGTTTTTT.

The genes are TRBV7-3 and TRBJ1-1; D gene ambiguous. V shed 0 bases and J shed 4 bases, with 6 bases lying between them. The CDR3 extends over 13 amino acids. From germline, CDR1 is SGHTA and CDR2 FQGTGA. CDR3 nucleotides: TGTGCCAGCAGCTTAACAATGACCACTGAAGCTTTCTTT. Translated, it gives CASSLTMTTEAFF.

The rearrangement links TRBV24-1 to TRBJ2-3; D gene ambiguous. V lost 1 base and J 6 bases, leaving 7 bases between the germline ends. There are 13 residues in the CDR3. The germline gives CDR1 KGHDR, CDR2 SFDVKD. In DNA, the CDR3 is TGTGCCACCAGTGATTTCTTATCGGATACGCAGTATTTT. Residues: CATSDFLSDTQYF.

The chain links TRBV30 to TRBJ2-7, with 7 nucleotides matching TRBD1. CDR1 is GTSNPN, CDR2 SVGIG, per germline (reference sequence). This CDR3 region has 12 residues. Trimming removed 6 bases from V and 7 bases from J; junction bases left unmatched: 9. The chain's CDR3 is CACDEGAREQYF. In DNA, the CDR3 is TGTGCCTGTGACGAGGGGGCGAGGGAGCAGTACTTC. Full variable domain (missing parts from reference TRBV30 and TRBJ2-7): SQTIHQWPATLVQPVGSPLSLECTVEGTSNPNLYWYRQAAGRGLQLLFYSVGIGQISSEVPQNLSASRPQDRQFILSSKKLLLSDSGFYLCACDEGAREQYFGPGTRLTVT.

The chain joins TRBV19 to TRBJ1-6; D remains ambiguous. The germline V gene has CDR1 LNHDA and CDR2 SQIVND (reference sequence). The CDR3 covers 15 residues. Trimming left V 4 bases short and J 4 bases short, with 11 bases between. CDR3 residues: CASSKEAVYNSPLHF. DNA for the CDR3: TGTGCCAGTAGTAAAGAGGCCGTGTATAATTCACCCCTCCACTTT.